These 7 T cell receptor beta chains were sequenced from one sample in a study of TIL therapy for anti-PD-1-resistant metastatic lung cancer. Time point denoted: pre-treatment sample, taken before nivolumab and TIL therapy. Sequencing used immunoSEQ v3. Repertoires were generated with immunoSEQ multiplex PCR, while TCRdb's copy carries only in-frame clones and drops some. The table has roughly 20,000 clones, about 75% seen once. The source material was blood, sampled at baseline. These receptors came from a person between 30 and 80 years old with non-small cell lung cancer.

This clone was detected a few times. The chain carries TRBV5-6 and TRBJ1-6; TRBD1 is a possible D gene (5 bases). Germline CDR1 and CDR2: SGHDT and YYEEEE. The CDR3 loop spans 14 amino acids. V lost 2 bases, J lost 4 bases, and 7 bases lay in between. CDR3 loop: CASSLAGYNSPLHF. In DNA form, the CDR3 reads TGTGCCAGCAGCTTAGCAGGGTATAATTCACCCCTCCACTTT.

The chain employs TRBV14 and TRBJ2-2; D remains ambiguous. The CDR3 spans 15 residues. The V end was cut by 0 bases, the J end by 6 bases, with 11 bases between. Per germline, CDR1 SGHDN and CDR2 FVKESK. The CDR3 DNA is TGTGCCAGCAGCCAAGAACGGCTAGTTTCCGGGGAGCTGTTTTTT. Protein: CASSQERLVSGELFF.

V gene TRBV3-1 (or the pseudogene TRBV3-2) combines with J gene TRBJ2-7; 8 bases match TRBD2. The V gene end was trimmed by 0 bases and the J gene end by 4 bases; junction bases not matched to a gene: 8. The CDR3 contains 16 residues. Germline V gene sequence: CDR1 LGHDT, CDR2 YNNKEL (reference sequence). The CDR3 nucleotides read TGTGCCAGCAGCCAAGATCGTCGCGGGGGGAGGTACGAGCAGTACTTC. Protein product: CASSQDRRGGRYEQYF.

The V and J genes are TRBV30 and TRBJ1-4, with TRBD1 as a possible D gene (5 bases). Trimming stripped 3 bases from V and 8 bases from J, with 13 bases between. The CDR3 runs to 13 residues. Germline V gene lookup returns CDR1 GTSNPN and CDR2 SVGIG (reference sequence). In DNA, the CDR3 is TGTGCCTGGAGCGGGCAGGGTGGCGAAAAACTGTTTTTT. This translates into CAWSGQGGEKLFF.

CDR3 coding DNA: TGCGCCAGCACCCAAGCGGGAGGTGCAAATGAGCAGTTCTTC. This sequence encodes CASTQAGGANEQFF. The V gene is TRBV10-1, the J gene TRBJ2-1; TRBD2 matches 9 bases. Germline loops: CDR1 WNHNN, CDR2 SYGVQD (reference sequence). The CDR3 consists of 14 residues. The trim removed 7 bases at V and 7 bases at J, leaving 8 bases unmatched.

The chain recombines TRBV27 with TRBJ2-1; a weak D match, TRBD1 (5 bases). This CDR3 region has 13 residues. CDR1 is MNHEY and CDR2 is SMNVEV in the germline V gene (reference sequence). V gave up 2 bases and J gave up 9 bases, with 11 bases separating them. The CDR3 DNA reads TGTGCCAGCAGTTTAAAGGGGCGAGGTGAGCAGTTCTTC. Protein sequence: CASSLKGRGEQFF.

The chain joins TRBV6-2 or TRBV6-3 to TRBJ1-2; 7 nucleotides line up with TRBD1. CDR3 length: 13 amino acids. V lost 2 bases and J lost 5; bases outside the gene matches: 2. Germline V gene lookup returns CDR1 MNHEY and CDR2 SVGEGT. The CDR3 loop is CASSYPGGYGYTF. The CDR3 region has the DNA TGTGCCAGCAGTTACCCAGGGGGGTATGGCTACACCTTC.